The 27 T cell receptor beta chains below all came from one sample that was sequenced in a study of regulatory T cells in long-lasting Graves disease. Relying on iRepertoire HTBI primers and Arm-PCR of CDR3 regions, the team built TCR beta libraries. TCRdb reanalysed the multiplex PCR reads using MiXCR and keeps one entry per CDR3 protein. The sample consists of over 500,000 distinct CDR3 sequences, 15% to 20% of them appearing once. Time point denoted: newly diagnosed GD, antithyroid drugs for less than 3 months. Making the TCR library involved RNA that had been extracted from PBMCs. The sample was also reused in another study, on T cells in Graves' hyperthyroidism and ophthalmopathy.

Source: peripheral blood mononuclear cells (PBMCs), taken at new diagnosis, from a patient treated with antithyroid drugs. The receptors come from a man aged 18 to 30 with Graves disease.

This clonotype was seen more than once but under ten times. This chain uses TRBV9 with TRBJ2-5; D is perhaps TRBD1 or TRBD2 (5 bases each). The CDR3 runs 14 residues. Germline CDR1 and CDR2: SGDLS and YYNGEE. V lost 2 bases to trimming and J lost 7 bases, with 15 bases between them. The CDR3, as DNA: TGTGCCAGCAGCGTTTCAGGGTTGGCGGGGACCCAGTACTTC. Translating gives CASSVSGLAGTQYF.

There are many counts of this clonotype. The CDR3 coding sequence is TGTGCCAGCAGCTTTGGGCAGCCGAACACTGAAGCTTTCTTT. This translates into CASSFGQPNTEAFF. The V and J genes are TRBV5-4 and TRBJ1-1; D is ambiguous. The CDR3 is 14 residues long. Trimming stripped 2 bases from V and 1 base from J, with 9 bases between. Looked up from germline, CDR1 is SGHNT and CDR2 is YYREEE (reference sequence).

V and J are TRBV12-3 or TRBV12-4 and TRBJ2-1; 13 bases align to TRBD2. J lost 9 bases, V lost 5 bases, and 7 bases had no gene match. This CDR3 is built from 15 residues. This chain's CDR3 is CASSPGLAGTGEQFF. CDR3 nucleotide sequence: TGTGCCAGCAGTCCGGGACTAGCGGGGACAGGTGAGCAGTTCTTC.

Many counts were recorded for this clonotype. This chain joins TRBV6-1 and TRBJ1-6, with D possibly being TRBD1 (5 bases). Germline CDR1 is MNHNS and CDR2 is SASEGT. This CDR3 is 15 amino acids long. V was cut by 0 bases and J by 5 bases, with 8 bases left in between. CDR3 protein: CASSEAVGDNSPLHF. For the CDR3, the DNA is TGTGCCAGCAGTGAAGCGGTAGGGGATAATTCACCCCTCCACTTT.

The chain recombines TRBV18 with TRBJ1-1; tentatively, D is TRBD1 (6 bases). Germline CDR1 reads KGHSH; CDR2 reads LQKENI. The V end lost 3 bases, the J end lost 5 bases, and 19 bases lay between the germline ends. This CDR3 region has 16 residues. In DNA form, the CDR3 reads TGTGCCAGCTCACCGAGCTGGACAGACCGCGGGACTGAAGCTTTCTTT. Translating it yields CASSPSWTDRGTEAFF.

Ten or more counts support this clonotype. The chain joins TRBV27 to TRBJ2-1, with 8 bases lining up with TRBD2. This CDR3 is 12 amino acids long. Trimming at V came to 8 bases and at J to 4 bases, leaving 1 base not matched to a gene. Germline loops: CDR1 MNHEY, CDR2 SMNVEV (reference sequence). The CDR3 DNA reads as TGTGCCAGCTCGGGGGGGTACAATGAGCAGTTCTTC. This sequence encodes CASSGGYNEQFF.

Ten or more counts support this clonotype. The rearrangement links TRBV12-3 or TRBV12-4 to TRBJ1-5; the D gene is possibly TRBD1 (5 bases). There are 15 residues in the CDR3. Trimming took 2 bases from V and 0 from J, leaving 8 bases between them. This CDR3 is CASSLSGTSNQPQHF. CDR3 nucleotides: TGTGCCAGCAGTTTAAGCGGGACTAGCAATCAGCCCCAGCATTTT.

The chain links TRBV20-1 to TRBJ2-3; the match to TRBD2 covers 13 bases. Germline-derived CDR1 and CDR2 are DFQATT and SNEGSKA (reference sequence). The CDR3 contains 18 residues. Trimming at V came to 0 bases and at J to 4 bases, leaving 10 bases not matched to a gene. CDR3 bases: TGCAGTGCTAGAGATGTCCTCGGACTAGCGGGAGTTTCAGATACGCAGTATTTT. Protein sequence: CSARDVLGLAGVSDTQYF.

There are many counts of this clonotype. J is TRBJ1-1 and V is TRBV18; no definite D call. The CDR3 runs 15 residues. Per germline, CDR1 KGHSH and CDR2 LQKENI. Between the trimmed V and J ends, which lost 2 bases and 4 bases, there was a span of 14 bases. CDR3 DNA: TGTGCCAGCTCACCAATCGAGGGTTATGGCACTGAAGCTTTCTTT. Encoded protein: CASSPIEGYGTEAFF.

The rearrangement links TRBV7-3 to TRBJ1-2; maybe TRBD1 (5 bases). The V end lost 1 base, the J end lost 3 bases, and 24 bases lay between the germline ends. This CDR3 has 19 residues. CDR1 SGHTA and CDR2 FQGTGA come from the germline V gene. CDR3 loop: CASSLNRVGLGSGYYGYTF. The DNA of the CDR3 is TGTGCCAGCAGCTTAAATAGAGTGGGGCTCGGATCTGGCTACTATGGCTACACCTTC.

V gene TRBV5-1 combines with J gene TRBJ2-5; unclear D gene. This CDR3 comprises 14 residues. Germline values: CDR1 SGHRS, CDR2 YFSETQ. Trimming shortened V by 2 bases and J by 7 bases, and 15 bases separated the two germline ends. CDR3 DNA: TGCGCCAGCAGCTTTCTGGCTCTCTGGGTGACCCAGTACTTC. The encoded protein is CASSFLALWVTQYF.

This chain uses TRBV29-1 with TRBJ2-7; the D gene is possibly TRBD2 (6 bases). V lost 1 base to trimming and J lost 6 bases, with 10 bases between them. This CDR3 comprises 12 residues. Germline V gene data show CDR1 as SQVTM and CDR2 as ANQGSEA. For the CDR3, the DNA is TGCAGCGTTGAAGCTCGGGGAGGCGAGCAGTACTTC. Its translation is CSVEARGGEQYF.

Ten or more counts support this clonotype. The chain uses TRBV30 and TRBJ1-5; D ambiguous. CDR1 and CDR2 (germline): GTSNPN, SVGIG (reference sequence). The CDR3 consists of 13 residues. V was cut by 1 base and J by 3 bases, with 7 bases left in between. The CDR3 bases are TGTGCCTGGAGTGGGCAGCCCAATCAGCCCCAGCATTTT. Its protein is CAWSGQPNQPQHF.

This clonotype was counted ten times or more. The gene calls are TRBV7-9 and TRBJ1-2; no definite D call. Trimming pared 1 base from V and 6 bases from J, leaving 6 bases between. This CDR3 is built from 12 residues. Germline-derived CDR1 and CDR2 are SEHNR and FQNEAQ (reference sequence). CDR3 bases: TGTGCCAGCAGCTTAGAAGGCCATGGCTACACCTTC. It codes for CASSLEGHGYTF. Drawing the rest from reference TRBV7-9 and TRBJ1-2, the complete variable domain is DTGVSQNPRHKITKRGQNVTFRCDPISEHNRLYWYRQTLGQGPEFLTYFQNEAQLEKSRLLSDRFSAERPKGSFSTLEIQRTEQGDSAMYLCASSLEGHGYTFGSGTRLTVV.

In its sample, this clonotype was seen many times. The CDR3 loop is CSAPNPTSGSTDTQYF. DNA of the CDR3: TGCAGTGCCCCCAACCCGACTAGCGGGAGCACAGATACGCAGTATTTT. The rearrangement links TRBV20-1 to TRBJ2-3; 10 nucleotides align to TRBD2. The CDR3 contains 16 residues. Unmatched junction bases numbered 9, after V lost 6 bases and J lost 0 bases. The germline CDR1 and CDR2 sequences are DFQATT and SNEGSKA (reference sequence).

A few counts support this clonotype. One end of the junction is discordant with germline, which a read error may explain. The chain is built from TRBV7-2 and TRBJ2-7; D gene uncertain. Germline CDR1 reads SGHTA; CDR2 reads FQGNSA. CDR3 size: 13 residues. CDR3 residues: CANSLRANREQYF. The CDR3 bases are TGTGCCAACAGCTTAAGGGCCAACCGGGAGCAGTACTTC.

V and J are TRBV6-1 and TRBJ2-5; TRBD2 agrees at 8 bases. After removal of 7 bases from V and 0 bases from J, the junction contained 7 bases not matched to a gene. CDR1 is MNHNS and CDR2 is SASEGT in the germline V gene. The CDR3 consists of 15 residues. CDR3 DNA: TGTGCCAGCACCCCCGGACTAGCACACCAAGAGACCCAGTACTTC. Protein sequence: CASTPGLAHQETQYF.

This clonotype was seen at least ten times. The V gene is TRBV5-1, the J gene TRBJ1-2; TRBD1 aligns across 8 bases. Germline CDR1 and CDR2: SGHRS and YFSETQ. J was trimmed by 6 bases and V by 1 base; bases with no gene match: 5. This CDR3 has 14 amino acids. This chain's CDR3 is CASSLTDRVDGYTF. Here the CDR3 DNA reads TGCGCCAGCAGCTTGACGGACAGGGTTGATGGCTACACCTTC.

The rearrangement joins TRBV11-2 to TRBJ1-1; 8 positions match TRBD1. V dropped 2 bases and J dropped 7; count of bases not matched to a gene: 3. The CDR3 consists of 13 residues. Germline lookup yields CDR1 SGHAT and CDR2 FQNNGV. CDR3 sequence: CASSLPQGDEAFF. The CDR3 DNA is TGTGCCAGCAGCTTACCACAGGGGGATGAAGCTTTCTTT.

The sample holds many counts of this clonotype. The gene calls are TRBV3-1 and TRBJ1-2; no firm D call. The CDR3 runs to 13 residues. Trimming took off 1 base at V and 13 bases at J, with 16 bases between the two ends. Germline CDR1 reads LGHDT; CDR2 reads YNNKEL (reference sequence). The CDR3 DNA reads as TGTGCCAGCAGCCAAGCGTCCAGGAGACCTGGCACCTTC. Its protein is CASSQASRRPGTF.

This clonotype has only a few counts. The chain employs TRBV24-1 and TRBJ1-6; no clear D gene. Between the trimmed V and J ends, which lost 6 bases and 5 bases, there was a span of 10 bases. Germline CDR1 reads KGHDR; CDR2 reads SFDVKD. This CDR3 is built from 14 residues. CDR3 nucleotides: TGTGCCACCAGTAACAGAGCCAATAATTCACCCCTCCACTTT. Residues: CATSNRANNSPLHF.

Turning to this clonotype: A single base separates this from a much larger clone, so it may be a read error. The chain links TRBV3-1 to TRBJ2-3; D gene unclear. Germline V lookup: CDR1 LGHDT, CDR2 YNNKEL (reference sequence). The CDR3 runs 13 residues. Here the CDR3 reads CATSLSSRNTQYF. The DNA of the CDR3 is TGTGCCACCAGCCTGAGCTCTAGAAATACGCAGTATTTT.

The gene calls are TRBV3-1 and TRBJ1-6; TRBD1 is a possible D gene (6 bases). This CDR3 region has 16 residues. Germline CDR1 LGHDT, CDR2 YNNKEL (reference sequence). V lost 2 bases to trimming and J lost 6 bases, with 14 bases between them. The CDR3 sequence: CASSQTKDSLNSPLHF. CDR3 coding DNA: TGTGCCAGCAGCCAAACAAAGGACAGCCTTAATTCACCCCTCCACTTT.

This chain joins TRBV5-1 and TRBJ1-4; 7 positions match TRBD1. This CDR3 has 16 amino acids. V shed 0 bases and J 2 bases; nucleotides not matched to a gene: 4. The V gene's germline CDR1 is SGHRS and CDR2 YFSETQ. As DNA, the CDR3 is TGCGCCAGCAGCTTGGGGGACAGCCGGACTAATGAAAAACTGTTTTTT. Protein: CASSLGDSRTNEKLFF.

The CDR3 coding sequence is TGCGCCAGCAGCTTAATGGACGGTTATACCTACAATGAGCAGTTCTTC. Amino acid sequence: CASSLMDGYTYNEQFF. The chain recombines TRBV5-1 with TRBJ2-1; D call uncertain. The germline CDR1 and CDR2 sequences are SGHRS and YFSETQ. The V end was cut by 2 bases, the J end by 2 bases, with 14 bases between. The CDR3 spans 16 residues.

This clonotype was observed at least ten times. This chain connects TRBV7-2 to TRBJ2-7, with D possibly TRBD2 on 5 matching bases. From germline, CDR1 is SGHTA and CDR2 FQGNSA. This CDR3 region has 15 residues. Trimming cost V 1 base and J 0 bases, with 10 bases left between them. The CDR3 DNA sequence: TGTGCCAGCAGCTTAGATAGCGCACACTCCTACGAGCAGTACTTC. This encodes CASSLDSAHSYEQYF.

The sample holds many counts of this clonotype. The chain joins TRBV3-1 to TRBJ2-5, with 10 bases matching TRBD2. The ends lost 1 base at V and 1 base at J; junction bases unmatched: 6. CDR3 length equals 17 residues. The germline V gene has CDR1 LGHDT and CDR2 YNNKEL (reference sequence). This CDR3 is CASSQGAASGSQETQYF. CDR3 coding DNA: TGTGCCAGCAGCCAAGGAGCTGCTAGCGGGAGCCAAGAGACCCAGTACTTC.